This T cell receptor beta chain was profiled in a study of T-cell reconstitution after alpha-beta-depleted transplantation in children. CDR1 and CDR2 from the germline V gene are SGHDT and YYEEEE. The CDR3 length is 16 residues. V gave up 0 bases and J gave up 6 bases, with 18 bases separating them. A TCRbeta library incorporating unique molecular identifiers was prepared. TCRdb re-called the PCR reads with MiXCR, one entry per CDR3 protein. The sample shows some 460,000 distinct CDR3 sequences, roughly 17% of them seen only once. The input for sequencing was PBMCs, mostly from graft donor cells, taken 360 days after TCRalphabeta/CD19-depleted stem cell transplant. V gene TRBV5-6 combines with J gene TRBJ1-2; D is unclear. This clonotype originated in a boy under two years old who had a stem cell transplant for Wiskott-Aldrich syndrome, so the T cells may come from the graft donor. CDR3 amino acids: CASSLVRYRSMDGYTF. CDR3 nucleotide sequence: TGTGCCAGCAGCTTGGTTCGGTATAGGAGTATGGATGGCTACACCTTC.